The 11 T cell receptor beta chains presented below share a single source sample, sequenced in a study of siplizumab effects on memory and regulatory T cells. Only in-frame clones appear in the TCRdb table, and some are missing; sequencing was by immunoSEQ multiplex PCR. The repertoire holds roughly 100,000 clones, approximately 90% seen once, with 0.9% to 1.4% in the top ten. The source material was CD4+ T cells sorted from blood. The receptors come from a human donor in good health.

This clone was found once. V and J are TRBV9 and TRBJ1-4; 9 bases are a match to TRBD1. The germline V gene has CDR1 SGDLS and CDR2 YYNGEE. Losses at the gene ends were 3 bases for V and 6 bases for J; bases not matched to a gene: 9. This CDR3 is built from 16 residues. CDR3 amino acids: CASSAPSGTGYEKLFF. CDR3 DNA: TGTGCCAGCAGCGCGCCCTCCGGGACAGGGTATGAAAAACTGTTTTTT.

This chain links TRBV7-6 with TRBJ2-5, with 9 positions matching TRBD2. CDR3 length: 17 amino acids. V lost 1 base to trimming and J lost 6 bases; unmatched junction nucleotides: 12. CDR1 SGHVS and CDR2 FNYEAQ come from the germline V gene. In nucleotides, the CDR3 is TGTGCCAGCAGCTTAGGATGGGGGCGGGAGGGCGAGAAGACCCAGTACTTC. This encodes CASSLGWGREGEKTQYF.

J is TRBJ2-3 and V is TRBV5-1; no definite D call. The CDR3 is 13 amino acids. The V end lost 6 bases, the J end lost 6 bases, and 14 bases lay between the germline ends. Germline V gives CDR1 SGHRS, CDR2 YFSETQ. The CDR3 DNA reads as TGCGCCAGCACCCGGCCCACCTCGGATACGCAGTATTTT. Residues: CASTRPTSDTQYF.

The V and J genes are TRBV27 and TRBJ2-7, with 8 bases lining up with TRBD2. CDR3 length equals 13 residues. V was pared by 5 bases and J by 3 bases, with 3 bases of the junction left unmatched. Germline V gene data show CDR1 as MNHEY and CDR2 as SMNVEV (reference sequence). The CDR3 coding sequence is TGTGCCAGCAGTGCTACTAGCGGCTACGAGCAGTACTTC. Its translation is CASSATSGYEQYF.

J is TRBJ2-7 and V is TRBV2; TRBD2 agrees at 10 bases. This CDR3 is 14 amino acids long. Germline CDR1 reads SNHLY; CDR2 reads FYNNEI. With 11 bases clipped from V and 4 bases from J, the junction kept 11 bases outside the gene matches. The CDR3 nucleotides read TGTGCCGGGGAGAGCGGGAGGGCCAGATACGAGCAGTACTTC. This translates into CAGESGRARYEQYF. The complete variable domain, with remaining parts taken from reference TRBV2 and TRBJ2-7, reads EPEVTQTPSHQVTQMGQEVILRCVPISNHLYFYWYRQILGQKVEFLVSFYNNEISEKSEIFDDQFSVERPDGSNFTLKIRSTKLEDSAMYFCAGESGRARYEQYFGPGTRLTVT.

The J gene is TRBJ2-1, the V gene TRBV20-1, with no clear D. Per germline, CDR1 DFQATT and CDR2 SNEGSKA (reference sequence). The CDR3 extends over 11 amino acids. Trimming shortened V by 3 bases and J by 6 bases, and 6 bases separated the two germline ends. The CDR3 protein is CSASDVNEQFF. CDR3 DNA: TGCAGTGCTAGCGACGTCAATGAGCAGTTCTTC.

This rearrangement joins TRBV28 to TRBJ1-4; D uncertain. This CDR3 region has 12 residues. The germline V gene encodes CDR1 MDHEN and CDR2 SYDVKM. Trimming took off 2 bases at V and 8 bases at J, with 6 bases between the two ends. CDR3 sequence reads: CASSLVSEKLFF. The CDR3 DNA sequence: TGTGCCAGCAGTTTAGTGTCCGAAAAACTGTTTTTT.

The V and J genes are TRBV7-8 and TRBJ2-3; D perhaps matches TRBD1 (5 bases). This CDR3 contains 13 residues. CDR1 and CDR2 (germline): SGHVS, FQNEAQ. V was trimmed by 6 bases and J by 4 bases, leaving 11 bases between them. The CDR3 nucleotides are TGTGCCAGCAGTACAAGGGGTGCAGATACGCAGTATTTT. Its protein is CASSTRGADTQYF.

This clone was found once. The chain couples TRBV5-4 to TRBJ2-5, with 9 bases aligning to TRBD1. The CDR3 spans 16 residues. V shed 3 bases, J shed 2 bases, and the junction held 8 bases outside the gene matches. The germline V gene has CDR1 SGHNT and CDR2 YYREEE (reference sequence). This CDR3 is CASSSPMDRGQETQYF. In DNA, the CDR3 is TGTGCCAGCAGCTCACCGATGGACAGGGGACAAGAGACCCAGTACTTC. The full variable domain, in which reference TRBV5-4 and TRBJ2-5 provide the parts outside the CDR3, is ETGVTQSPTHLIKTRGQQVTLRCSSQSGHNTVSWYQQALGQGPQFIFQYYREEENGRGNFPPRFSGLQFPNYSSELNVNALELDDSALYLCASSSPMDRGQETQYFGPGTRLLVL.

J is TRBJ1-3 and V is TRBV27; perhaps TRBD1 as D (5 bases). CDR1 and CDR2 (germline): MNHEY, SMNVEV (reference sequence). The CDR3 is 14 residues long. Trimming pared 8 bases from V and 0 bases from J, leaving 11 bases between. The CDR3 protein is CASSRQGSGNTIYF. The CDR3 nucleotides are TGTGCCAGCTCCCGCCAGGGCTCTGGAAACACCATATATTTT.

The V and J genes are TRBV5-4 and TRBJ1-4; the match to TRBD1 covers 7 bases. CDR3 length equals 15 residues. CDR1 and CDR2 from the germline V gene are SGHNT and YYREEE (reference sequence). V shed 4 bases, J shed 4 bases, and the junction held 7 bases outside the gene matches. In nucleotides, the CDR3 is TGTGCCAGCAGCACGCCGGGACAGATTAATGAAAAACTGTTTTTT. Residues: CASSTPGQINEKLFF.